This TCR beta chain was captured in a study of beta chain features in type 1 diabetes. Study findings and constraints: Within each of all four CD4+ subsets, Type 1 diabetes patients had TCRB CDR3s that were moderately but significantly shorter.

The germline V gene encodes CDR1 SGHTA and CDR2 FQGTGA. CDR3 length: 15 amino acids. V lost 4 bases and J lost 0, with 12 bases in between. This clone was observed a few times. Its antigen is not identified. Sequencing targeted expressed TCRB transcripts, as all isolated RNA had been reverse transcribed. Only in-frame clones appear in the TCRdb table, and some are missing; sequencing was by immunoSEQ multiplex PCR. The sample records hundreds of thousands of clones, about 14% being singletons. The chain employs TRBV7-3 and TRBJ1-1, with D possibly being TRBD1 (6 bases). The origin of this receptor is a man between 18 and 29 years old with type 1 diabetes. The sample taken for sequencing was naive CD4+ T cells from blood. The CDR3 sequence: CASSSQGSMNTEAFF. Written as DNA, the CDR3 is TGTGCCAGCAGCTCTCAGGGGAGCATGAACACTGAAGCTTTCTTT. Combining the CDR3 with reference TRBV7-3 and TRBJ1-1 gives the whole variable domain GAGVSQTPSNKVTEKGKYVELRCDPISGHTALYWYRQSLGQGPEFLIYFQGTGAADDSGLPNDRFFAVRPEGSVSTLKIQRTERGDSAVYLCASSSQGSMNTEAFFGQGTRLTVV.